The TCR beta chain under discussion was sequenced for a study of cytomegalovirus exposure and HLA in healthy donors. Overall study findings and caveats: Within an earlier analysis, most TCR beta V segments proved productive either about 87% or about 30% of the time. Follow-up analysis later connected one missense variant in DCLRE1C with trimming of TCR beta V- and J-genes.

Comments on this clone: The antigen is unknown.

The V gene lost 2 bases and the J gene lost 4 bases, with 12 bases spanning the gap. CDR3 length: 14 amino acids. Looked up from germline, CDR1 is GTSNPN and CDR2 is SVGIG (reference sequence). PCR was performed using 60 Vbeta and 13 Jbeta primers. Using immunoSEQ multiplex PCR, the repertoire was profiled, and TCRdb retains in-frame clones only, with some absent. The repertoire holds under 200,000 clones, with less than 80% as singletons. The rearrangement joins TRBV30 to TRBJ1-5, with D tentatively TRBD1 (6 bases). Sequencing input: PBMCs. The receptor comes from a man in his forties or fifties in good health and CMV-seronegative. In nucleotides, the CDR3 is TGTGCCTGGAGTCGACAGACAGGTAATCAGCCCCAGCATTTT. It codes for CAWSRQTGNQPQHF.